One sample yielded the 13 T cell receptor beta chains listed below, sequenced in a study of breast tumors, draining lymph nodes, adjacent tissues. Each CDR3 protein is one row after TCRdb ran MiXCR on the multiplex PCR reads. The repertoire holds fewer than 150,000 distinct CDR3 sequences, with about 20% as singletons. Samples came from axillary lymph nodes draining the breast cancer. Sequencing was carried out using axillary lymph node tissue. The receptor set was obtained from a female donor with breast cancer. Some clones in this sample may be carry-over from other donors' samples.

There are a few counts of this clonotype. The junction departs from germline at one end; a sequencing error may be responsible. CDR3 sequence (DNA): TGTGCCAGCAGTCGACAGGGAATCTCTGGGGCCAACGTCCCGACTTTC. This translates into CASSRQGISGANVPTF. The chain employs TRBV27 and TRBJ2-6; 7 bases align to TRBD1. The CDR3 runs 16 residues. Germline V gene lookup returns CDR1 MNHEY and CDR2 SMNVEV (reference sequence).

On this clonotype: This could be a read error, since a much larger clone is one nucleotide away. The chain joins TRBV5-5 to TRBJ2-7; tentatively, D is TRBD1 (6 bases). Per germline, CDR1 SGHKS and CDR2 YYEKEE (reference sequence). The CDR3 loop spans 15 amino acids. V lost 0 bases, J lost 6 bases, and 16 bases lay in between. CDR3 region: CASSLESGVVGEQYF. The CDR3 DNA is TGTGCCAGCAGCTTGGAGTCAGGGGTGGTGGGCGAGCAGTACTTC.

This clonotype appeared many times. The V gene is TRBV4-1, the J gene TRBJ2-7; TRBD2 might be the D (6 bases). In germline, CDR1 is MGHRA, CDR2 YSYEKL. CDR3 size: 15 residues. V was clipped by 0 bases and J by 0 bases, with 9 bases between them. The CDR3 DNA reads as TGCGCCAGCAGCCAAGAATCTAGCGACTCCTACGAGCAGTACTTC. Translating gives CASSQESSDSYEQYF.

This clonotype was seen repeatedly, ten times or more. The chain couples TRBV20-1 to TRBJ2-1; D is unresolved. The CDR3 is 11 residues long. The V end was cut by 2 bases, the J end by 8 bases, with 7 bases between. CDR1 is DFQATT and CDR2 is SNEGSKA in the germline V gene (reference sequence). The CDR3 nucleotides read TGCAGTGCTAGAAAAGTCGATGAGCAGTTCTTC. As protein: CSARKVDEQFF.

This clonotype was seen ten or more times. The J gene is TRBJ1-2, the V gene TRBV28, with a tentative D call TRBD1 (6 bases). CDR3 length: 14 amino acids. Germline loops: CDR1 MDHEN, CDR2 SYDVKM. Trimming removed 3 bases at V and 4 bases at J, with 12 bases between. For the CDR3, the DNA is TGTGCCAGCAGTTTTAGGGGGGAGGCCTATGGCTACACCTTC. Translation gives CASSFRGEAYGYTF.

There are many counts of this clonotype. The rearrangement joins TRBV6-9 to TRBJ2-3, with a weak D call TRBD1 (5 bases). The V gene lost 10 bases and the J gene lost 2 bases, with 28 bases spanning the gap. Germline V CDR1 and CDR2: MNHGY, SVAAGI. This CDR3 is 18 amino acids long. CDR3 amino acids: CATRWGPLFRVATDTQYF. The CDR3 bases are TGTGCCACCCGTTGGGGCCCGCTGTTCAGAGTGGCCACAGATACGCAGTATTTT.

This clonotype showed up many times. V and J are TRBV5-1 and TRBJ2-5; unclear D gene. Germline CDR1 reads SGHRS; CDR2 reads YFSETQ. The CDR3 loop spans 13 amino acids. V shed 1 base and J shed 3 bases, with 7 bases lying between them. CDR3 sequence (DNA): TGCGCCAGCAGCTTGTACCGGAAAGAGACCCAGTACTTC. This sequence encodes CASSLYRKETQYF.

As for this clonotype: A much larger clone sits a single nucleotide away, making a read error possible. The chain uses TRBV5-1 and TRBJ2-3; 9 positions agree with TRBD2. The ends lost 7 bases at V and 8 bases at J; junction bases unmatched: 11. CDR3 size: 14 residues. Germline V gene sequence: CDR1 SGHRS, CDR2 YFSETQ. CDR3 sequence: CASGPAGAGGTQYF. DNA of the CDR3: TGCGCCAGCGGCCCGGCCGGAGCGGGAGGTACGCAGTATTTT.

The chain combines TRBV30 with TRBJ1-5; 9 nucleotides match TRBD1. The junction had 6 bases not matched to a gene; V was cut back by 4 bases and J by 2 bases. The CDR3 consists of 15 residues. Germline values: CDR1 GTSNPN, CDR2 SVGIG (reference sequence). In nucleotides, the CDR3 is TGTGCCTGGAAGGGACAGGGTGACGGCAATCAGCCCCAGCATTTT. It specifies CAWKGQGDGNQPQHF.

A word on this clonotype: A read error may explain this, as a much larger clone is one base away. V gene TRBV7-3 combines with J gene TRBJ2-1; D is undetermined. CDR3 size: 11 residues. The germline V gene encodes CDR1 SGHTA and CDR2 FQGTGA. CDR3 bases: TGTGCCAACAGCTTAACCCAGCAGCAGTTCTTC. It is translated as CANSLTQQQFF. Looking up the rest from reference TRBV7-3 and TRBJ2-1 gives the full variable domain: GAGVSQTPSNKVTEKGKYVELRCDPISGHTALYWYRQSLGQGPEFLIYFQGTGAADDSGLPNDRFFAVRPEGSVSTLKIQRTERGDSAVYLCANSLTQQQFFGPGTRLTVL.

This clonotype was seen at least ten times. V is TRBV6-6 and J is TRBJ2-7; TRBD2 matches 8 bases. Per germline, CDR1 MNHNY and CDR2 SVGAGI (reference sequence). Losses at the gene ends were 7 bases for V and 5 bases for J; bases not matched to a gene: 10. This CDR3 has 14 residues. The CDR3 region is CASTAGLGNNEQYF. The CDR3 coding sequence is TGTGCCAGCACCGCGGGACTAGGAAACAACGAGCAGTACTTC.

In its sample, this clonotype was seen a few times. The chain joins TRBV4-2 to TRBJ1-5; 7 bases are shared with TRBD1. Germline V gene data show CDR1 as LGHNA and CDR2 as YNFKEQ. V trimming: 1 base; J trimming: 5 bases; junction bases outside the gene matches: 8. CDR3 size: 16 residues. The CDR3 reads CASSQGMPGGDQPQHF. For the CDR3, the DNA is TGTGCCAGCAGCCAAGGTATGCCAGGGGGGGATCAGCCCCAGCATTTT.

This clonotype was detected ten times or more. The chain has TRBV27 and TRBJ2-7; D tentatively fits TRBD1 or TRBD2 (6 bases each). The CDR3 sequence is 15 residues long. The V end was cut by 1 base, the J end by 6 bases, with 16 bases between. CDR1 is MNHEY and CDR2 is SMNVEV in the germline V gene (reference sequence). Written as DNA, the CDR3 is TGTGCCAGCAGTTTATATTCAAGAGGAGGGGGCGAGCAGTACTTC. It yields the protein CASSLYSRGGGEQYF.